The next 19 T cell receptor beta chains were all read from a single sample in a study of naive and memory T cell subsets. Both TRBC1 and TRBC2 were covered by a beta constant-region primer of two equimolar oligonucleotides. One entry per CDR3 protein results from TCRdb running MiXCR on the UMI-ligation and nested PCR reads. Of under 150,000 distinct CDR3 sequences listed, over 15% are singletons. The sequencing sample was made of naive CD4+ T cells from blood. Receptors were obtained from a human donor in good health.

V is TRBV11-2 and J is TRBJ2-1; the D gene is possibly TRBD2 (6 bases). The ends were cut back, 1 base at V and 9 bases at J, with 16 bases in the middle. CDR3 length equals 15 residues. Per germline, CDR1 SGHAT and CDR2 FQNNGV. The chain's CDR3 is CASSLVGAGTSEQFF. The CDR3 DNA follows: TGTGCCAGCAGCTTAGTAGGGGCGGGAACCAGTGAGCAGTTCTTC.

CDR3 amino acids: CASSYWGRGADTQYF. The CDR3 DNA reads as TGTGCCAGCAGTTACTGGGGCCGGGGTGCAGATACGCAGTATTTT. This chain connects TRBV6-5 to TRBJ2-3, with D perhaps given as TRBD1 or TRBD2 (5 bases each). The CDR3 runs to 15 residues. Germline V gene lookup returns CDR1 MNHEY and CDR2 SVGAGI. The V gene lost 1 base and the J gene lost 4 bases, with 12 bases spanning the gap.

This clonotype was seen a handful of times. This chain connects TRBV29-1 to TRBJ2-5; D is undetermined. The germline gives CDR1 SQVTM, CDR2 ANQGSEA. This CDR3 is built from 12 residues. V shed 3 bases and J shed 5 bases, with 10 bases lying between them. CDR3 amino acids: CSVEVRPETQYF. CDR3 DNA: TGCAGCGTTGAGGTGCGTCCGGAGACCCAGTACTTC.

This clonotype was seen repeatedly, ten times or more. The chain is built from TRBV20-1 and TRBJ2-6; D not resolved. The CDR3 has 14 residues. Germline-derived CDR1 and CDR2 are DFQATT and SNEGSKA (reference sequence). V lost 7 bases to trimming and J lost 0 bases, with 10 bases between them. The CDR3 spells CSGLSSSGANVLTF. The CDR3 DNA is TGCAGTGGTTTAAGTAGCTCTGGGGCCAACGTCCTGACTTTC.

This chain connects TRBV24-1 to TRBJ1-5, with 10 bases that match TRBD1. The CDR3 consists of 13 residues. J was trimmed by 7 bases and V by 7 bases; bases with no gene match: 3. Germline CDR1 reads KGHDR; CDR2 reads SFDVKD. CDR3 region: CATRGTGVQPQHF. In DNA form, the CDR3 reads TGTGCCACCAGGGGGACAGGGGTCCAGCCCCAGCATTTT.

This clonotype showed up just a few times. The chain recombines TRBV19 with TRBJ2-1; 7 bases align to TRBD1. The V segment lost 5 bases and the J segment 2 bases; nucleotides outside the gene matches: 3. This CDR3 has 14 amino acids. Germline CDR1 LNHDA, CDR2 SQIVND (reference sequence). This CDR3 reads CASSLGQPYNEQFF. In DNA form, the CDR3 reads TGTGCCAGTAGTTTGGGACAGCCCTACAATGAGCAGTTCTTC.

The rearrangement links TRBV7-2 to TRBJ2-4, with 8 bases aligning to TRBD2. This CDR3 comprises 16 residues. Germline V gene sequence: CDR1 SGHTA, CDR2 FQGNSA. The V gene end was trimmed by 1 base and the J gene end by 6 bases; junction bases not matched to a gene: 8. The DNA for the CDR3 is TGTGCCAGCAGCTTAGTCGGCGGGCTAGCGGGAAACATTCAGTACTTC. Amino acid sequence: CASSLVGGLAGNIQYF.

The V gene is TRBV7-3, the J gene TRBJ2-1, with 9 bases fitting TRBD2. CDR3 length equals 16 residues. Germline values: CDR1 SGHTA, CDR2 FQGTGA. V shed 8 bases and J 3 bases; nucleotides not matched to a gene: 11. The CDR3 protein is CASGGLIAGDYNEQFF. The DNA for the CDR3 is TGTGCCAGCGGGGGCTTAATAGCGGGAGACTACAATGAGCAGTTCTTC.

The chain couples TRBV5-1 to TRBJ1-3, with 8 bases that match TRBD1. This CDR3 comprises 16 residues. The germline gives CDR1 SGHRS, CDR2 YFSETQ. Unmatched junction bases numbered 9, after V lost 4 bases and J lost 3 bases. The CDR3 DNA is TGCGCCAGCAGCACGGGACAGGCGAACCTTGGAAACACCATATATTTT. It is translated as CASSTGQANLGNTIYF.

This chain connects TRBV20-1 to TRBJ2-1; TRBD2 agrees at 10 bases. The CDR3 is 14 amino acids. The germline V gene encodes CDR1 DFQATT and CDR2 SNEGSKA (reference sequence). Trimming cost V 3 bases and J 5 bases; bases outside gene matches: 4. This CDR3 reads CSARPAGGNNEQFF. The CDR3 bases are TGCAGTGCTAGGCCAGCGGGAGGGAACAATGAGCAGTTCTTC.

The CDR3 nucleotides read TGCAGTGCTATCCGAGGACAGGTCGGAGGCAATGAGCAGTTCTTC. Protein product: CSAIRGQVGGNEQFF. V usage is TRBV20-1 and J usage is TRBJ2-1; 7 nucleotides agree with TRBD1. Trimming removed 4 bases from V and 6 bases from J; junction bases left unmatched: 12. The CDR3 is 15 residues long. The germline V gene has CDR1 DFQATT and CDR2 SNEGSKA (reference sequence).

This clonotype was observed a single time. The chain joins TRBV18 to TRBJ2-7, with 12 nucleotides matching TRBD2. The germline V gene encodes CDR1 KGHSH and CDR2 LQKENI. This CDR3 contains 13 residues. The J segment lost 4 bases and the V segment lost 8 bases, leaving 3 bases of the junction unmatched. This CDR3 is CASVTSGSYEQYF. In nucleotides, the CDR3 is TGTGCCAGCGTGACTAGCGGGAGTTACGAGCAGTACTTC. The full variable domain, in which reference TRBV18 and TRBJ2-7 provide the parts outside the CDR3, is NAGVMQNPRHLVRRRGQEARLRCSPMKGHSHVYWYRQLPEEGLKFMVYLQKENIIDESGMPKERFSAEFPKEGPSILRIQQVVRGDSAAYFCASVTSGSYEQYFGPGTRLTVT.

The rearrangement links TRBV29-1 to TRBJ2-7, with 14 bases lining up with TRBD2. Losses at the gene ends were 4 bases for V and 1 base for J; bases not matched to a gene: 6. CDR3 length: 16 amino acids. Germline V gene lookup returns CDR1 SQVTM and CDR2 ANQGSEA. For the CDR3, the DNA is TGCAGCGTTGCCGGACTAGCGGGAGGTGGGTCCTACGAGCAGTACTTC. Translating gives CSVAGLAGGGSYEQYF.

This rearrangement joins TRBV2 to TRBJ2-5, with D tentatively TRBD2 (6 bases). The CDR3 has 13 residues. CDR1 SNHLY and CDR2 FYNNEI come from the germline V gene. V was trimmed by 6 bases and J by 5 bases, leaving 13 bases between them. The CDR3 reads CASRRGIGETQYF. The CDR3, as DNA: TGTGCCAGCAGGCGGGGAATCGGGGAGACCCAGTACTTC.

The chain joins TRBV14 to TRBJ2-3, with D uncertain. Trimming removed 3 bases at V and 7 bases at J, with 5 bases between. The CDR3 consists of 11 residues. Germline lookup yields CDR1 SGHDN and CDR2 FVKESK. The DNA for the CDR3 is TGTGCCAGCAGCCACGGATATACGCAGTATTTT. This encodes CASSHGYTQYF.

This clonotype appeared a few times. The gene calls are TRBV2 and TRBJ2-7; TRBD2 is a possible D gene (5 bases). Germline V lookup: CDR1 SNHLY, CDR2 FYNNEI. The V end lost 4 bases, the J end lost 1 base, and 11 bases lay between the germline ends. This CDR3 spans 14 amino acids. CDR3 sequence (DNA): TGTGCCAGCAGTGTAAGCGGCGGGTCCTACGAGCAGTACTTC. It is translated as CASSVSGGSYEQYF.

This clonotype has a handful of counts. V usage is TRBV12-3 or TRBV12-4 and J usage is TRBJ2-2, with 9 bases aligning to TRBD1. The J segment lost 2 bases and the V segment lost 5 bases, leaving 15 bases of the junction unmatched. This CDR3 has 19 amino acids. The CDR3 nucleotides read TGTGCCAGCAGTAAACCATCCGGGACAGGGAAGGGAAACACCGGGGAGCTGTTTTTT. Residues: CASSKPSGTGKGNTGELFF.

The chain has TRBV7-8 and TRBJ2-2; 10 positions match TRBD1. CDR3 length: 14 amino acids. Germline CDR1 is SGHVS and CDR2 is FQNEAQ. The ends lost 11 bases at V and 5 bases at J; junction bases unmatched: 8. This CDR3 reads CAETGDRGTGELFF. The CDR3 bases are TGTGCCGAAACGGGGGACAGGGGTACCGGGGAGCTGTTTTTT.

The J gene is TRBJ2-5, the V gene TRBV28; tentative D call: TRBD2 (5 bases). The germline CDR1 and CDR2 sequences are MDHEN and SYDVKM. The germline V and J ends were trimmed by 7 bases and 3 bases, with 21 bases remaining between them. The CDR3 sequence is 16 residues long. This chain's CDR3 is CASNIGEGEVKETQYF. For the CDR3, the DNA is TGTGCCAGCAACATTGGAGAGGGAGAGGTAAAAGAGACCCAGTACTTC.